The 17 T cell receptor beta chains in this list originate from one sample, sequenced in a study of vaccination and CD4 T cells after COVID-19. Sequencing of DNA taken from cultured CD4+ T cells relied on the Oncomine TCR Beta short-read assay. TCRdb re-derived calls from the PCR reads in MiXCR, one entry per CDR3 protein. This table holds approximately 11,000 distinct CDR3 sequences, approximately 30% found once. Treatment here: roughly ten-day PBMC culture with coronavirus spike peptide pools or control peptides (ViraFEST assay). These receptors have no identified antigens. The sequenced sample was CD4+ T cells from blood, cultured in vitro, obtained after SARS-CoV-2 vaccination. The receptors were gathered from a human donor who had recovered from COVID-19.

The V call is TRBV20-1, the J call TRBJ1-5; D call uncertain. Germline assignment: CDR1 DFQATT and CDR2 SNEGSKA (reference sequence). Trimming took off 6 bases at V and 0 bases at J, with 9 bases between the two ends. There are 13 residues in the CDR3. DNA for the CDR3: TGCAGTGCGGGATTTTATAGCAATCAGCCCCAGCATTTT. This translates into CSAGFYSNQPQHF.

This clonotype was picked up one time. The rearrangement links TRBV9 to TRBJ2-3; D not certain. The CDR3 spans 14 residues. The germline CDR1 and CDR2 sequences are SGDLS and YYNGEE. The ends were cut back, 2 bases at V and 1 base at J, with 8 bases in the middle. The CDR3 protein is CASSVGRGTDTQYF. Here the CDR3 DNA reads TGTGCCAGCAGCGTCGGAAGGGGCACAGATACGCAGTATTTT.

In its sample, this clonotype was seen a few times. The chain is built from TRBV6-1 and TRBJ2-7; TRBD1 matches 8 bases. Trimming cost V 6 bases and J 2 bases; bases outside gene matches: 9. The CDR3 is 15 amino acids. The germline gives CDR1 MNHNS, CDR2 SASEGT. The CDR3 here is CASRRGTGIPYEQYF. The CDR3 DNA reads TGTGCCAGCAGGAGGGGGACAGGAATACCCTACGAGCAGTACTTC.

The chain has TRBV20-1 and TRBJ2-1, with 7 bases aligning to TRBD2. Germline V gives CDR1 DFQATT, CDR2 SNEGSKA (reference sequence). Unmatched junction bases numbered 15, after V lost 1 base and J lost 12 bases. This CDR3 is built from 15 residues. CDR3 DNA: TGCAGTGCTAGAGTGGGAGGGAGGGCCGATAAGTGGCAGTTCTTC. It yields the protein CSARVGGRADKWQFF.

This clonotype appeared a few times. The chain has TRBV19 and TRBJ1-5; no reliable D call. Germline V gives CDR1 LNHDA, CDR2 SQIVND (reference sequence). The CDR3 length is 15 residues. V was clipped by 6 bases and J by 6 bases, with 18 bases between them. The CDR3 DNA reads TGTGCCAGTAGGGCTTGGCAAGGGAAGGCTCAGCCCCAGCATTTT. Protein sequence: CASRAWQGKAQPQHF. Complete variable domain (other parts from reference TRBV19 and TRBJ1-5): DGGITQSPKYLFRKEGQNVTLSCEQNLNHDAMYWYRQDPGQGLRLIYYSQIVNDFQKGDIAEGYSVSREKKESFPLTVTSAQKNPTAFYLCASRAWQGKAQPQHFGDGTRLSIL.

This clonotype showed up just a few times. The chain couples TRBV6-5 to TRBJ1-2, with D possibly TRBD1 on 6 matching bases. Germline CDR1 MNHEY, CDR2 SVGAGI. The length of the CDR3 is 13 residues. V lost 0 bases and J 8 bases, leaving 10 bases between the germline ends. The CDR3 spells CASSYSQGYGYTF. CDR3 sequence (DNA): TGTGCCAGCAGTTACTCACAGGGTTACGGCTACACCTTC.

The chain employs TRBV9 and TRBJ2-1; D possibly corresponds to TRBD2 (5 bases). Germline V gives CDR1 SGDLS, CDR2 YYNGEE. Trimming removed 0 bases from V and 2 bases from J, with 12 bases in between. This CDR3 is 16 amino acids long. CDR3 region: CASSVAASFTYNEQFF. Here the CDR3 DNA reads TGTGCCAGCAGCGTAGCGGCTAGCTTCACCTACAATGAGCAGTTCTTC.

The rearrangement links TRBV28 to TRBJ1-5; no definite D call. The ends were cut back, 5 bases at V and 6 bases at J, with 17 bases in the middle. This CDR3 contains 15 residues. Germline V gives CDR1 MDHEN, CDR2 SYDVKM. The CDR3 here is CASSRGPPGGQPQHF. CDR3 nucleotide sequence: TGTGCCAGCAGTCGCGGACCCCCTGGAGGTCAGCCCCAGCATTTT.

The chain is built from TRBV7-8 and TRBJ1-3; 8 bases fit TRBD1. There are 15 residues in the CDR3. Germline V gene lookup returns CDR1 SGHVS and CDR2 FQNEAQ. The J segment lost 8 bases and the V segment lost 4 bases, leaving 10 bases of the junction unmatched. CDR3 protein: CASSSYGQGADTIYF. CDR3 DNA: TGTGCCAGCAGCTCCTACGGGCAGGGGGCAGACACCATATATTTT.

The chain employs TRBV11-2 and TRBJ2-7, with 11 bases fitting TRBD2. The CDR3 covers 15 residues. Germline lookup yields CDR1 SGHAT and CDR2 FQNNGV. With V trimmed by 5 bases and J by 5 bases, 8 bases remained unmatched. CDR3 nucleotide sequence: TGTGCCAGCAGCCCTATAGCGGGAGGGCCCCACGAGCAGTACTTC. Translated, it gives CASSPIAGGPHEQYF.

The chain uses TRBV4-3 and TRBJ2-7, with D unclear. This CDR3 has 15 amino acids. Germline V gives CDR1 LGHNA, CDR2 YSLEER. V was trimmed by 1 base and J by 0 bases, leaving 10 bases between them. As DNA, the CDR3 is TGCGCCAGCAGCCAAGCTTTTCTTATCTCCTACGAGCAGTACTTC. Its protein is CASSQAFLISYEQYF.

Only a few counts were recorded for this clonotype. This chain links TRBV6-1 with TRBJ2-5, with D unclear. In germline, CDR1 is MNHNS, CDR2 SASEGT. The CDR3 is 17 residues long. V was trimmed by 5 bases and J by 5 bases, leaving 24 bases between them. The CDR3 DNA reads TGTGCCAGCAGTAAAACCCCAGCCGGGTCTCAGAGGGAGACCCAGTACTTC. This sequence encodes CASSKTPAGSQRETQYF.

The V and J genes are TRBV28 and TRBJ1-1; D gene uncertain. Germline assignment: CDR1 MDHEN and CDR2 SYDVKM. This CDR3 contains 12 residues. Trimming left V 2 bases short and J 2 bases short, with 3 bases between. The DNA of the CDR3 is TGTGCCAGCAGTTTACTTAACACTGAAGCTTTCTTT. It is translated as CASSLLNTEAFF.

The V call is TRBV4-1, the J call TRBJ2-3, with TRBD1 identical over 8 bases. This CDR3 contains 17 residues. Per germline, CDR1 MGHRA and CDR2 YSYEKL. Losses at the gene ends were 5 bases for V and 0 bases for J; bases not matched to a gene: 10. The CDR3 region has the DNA TGCGCCAGCAGCTTTGGACAGGGTGGCTTTAGCACAGATACGCAGTATTTT. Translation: CASSFGQGGFSTDTQYF.

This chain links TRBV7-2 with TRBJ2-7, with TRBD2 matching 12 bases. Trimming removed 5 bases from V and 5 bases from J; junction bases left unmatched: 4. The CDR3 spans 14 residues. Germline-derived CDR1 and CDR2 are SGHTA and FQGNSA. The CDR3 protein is CASSTRTSGNEQYF. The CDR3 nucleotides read TGTGCCAGCAGCACCAGGACTAGCGGGAACGAGCAGTACTTC.

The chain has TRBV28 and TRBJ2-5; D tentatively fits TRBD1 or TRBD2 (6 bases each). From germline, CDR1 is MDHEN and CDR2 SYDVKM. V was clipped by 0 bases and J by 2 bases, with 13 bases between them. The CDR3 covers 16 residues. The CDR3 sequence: CASSLWGGHKQETQYF. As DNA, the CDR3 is TGTGCCAGCAGTTTATGGGGGGGACACAAACAAGAGACCCAGTACTTC.

CDR3 sequence reads: CASSQPGADQPQHF. The CDR3 DNA reads TGTGCCAGCAGCCAACCAGGGGCGGATCAGCCCCAGCATTTT. The V call is TRBV4-2, the J call TRBJ1-5; D might be TRBD1 (6 bases). V lost 2 bases and J 5 bases, leaving 10 bases between the germline ends. Looked up from germline, CDR1 is LGHNA and CDR2 is YNFKEQ. The CDR3 has 14 amino acids.